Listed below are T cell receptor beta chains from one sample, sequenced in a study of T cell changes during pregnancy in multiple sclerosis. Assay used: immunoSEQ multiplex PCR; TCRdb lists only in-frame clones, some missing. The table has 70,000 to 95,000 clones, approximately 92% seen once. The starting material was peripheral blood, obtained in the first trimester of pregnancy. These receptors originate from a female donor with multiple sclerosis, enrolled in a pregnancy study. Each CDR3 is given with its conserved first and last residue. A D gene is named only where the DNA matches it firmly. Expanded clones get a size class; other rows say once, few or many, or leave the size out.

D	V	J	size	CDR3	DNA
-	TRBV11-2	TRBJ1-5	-	CASSPGTLRDQPQHF	TGTGCCAGCAGCCCAGGGACTCTAAGAGATCAGCCCCAGCATTTT
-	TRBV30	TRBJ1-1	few	CAWSAQEAFF	TGTGCCTGGAGTGCACAAGAAGCTTTCTTT
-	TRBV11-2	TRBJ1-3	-	CASSLRGGTPSSGNTIYF	TGTGCCAGCAGCTTGAGGGGGGGGACACCCAGCTCTGGAAACACCATATATTTT
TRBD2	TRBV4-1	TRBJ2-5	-	CASSQASGGTVETQYF	TGCGCCAGCAGCCAGGCTAGCGGGGGGACCGTAGAGACCCAGTACTTC
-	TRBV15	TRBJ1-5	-	CATSRDPQGSQPQHF	TGTGCCACCAGCAGAGATCCACAGGGCAGTCAGCCCCAGCATTTT
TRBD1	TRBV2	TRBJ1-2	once	CASWGQGRGYTF	TGTGCCAGCTGGGGACAGGGCCGGGGCTACACCTTC
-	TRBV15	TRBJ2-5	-	CATSRNDSPETQYF	TGTGCCACCAGCAGGAACGACTCCCCGGAGACCCAGTACTTC
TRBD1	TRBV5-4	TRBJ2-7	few	CASSLTGLDEQYF	TGTGCCAGCAGCCTGACAGGGCTCGACGAGCAGTACTTC
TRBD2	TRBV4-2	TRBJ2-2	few	CASSLNSGGDTGELFF	TGTGCCAGCAGCCTAAATAGCGGGGGGGACACCGGGGAGCTGTTTTTT
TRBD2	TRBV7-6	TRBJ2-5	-	CASSLGAGGLGETQYF	TGTGCCAGCAGCTTAGGCGCGGGGGGCCTCGGGGAGACCCAGTACTTC
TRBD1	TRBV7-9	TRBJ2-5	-	CASSFTGSQGEETQYF	TGTGCCAGCAGCTTCACAGGGTCCCAGGGGGAAGAGACCCAGTACTTC
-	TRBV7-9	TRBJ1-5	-	CASSSRGQPQHF	TGTGCCAGCAGCTCTCGAGGGCAGCCCCAGCATTTT
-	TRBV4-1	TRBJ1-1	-	CASSHFNTEAFF	TGCGCCAGCAGTCACTTTAACACTGAAGCTTTCTTT
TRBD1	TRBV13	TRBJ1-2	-	CASSLGQGGYTF	TGTGCCAGCAGCCTGGGACAGGGAGGCTACACCTTC
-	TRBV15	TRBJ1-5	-	CATSKGDAEKRSNQPQHF	TGTGCCACCAGCAAAGGGGATGCGGAAAAAAGAAGCAATCAGCCCCAGCATTTT
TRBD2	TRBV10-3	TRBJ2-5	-	CAISGGPGTQYF	TGTGCCATCTCGGGGGGGCCGGGGACCCAGTACTTC
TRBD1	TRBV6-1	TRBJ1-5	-	CASSGTGGAYQDQPQHF	TGTGCCAGCAGTGGAACAGGGGGCGCGTATCAGGATCAGCCCCAGCATTTT
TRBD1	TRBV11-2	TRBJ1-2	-	CASSSPDRKNGYTF	TGTGCCAGCAGCTCCCCGGACAGGAAGAATGGCTACACCTTC
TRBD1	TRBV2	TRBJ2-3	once	CASSAQGVDTQYF	TGTGCCAGCAGCGCACAGGGGGTTGATACGCAGTATTTT
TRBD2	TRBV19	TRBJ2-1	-	CASSIWTSGNNEQFF	TGTGCCAGTAGTATTTGGACTAGCGGTAACAATGAGCAGTTCTTC
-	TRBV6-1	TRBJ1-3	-	CASTREGGAGNTIYF	TGTGCCAGCACTCGGGAGGGAGGAGCCGGAAACACCATATATTTT
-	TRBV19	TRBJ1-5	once	CASSFGAQPQHF	TGTGCCAGTAGTTTCGGTGCTCAGCCCCAGCATTTT
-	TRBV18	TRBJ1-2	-	CASSSDSANDFYGYTF	TGTGCCAGCTCATCGGACAGCGCAAATGATTTTTATGGCTACACCTTC
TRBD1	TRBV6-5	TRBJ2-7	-	CASSYWDRGSYEQYF	TGTGCCAGCAGTTACTGGGACAGGGGGTCCTACGAGCAGTACTTC
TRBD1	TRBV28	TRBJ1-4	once	CASSFYRGRGEKLFF	TGTGCCAGCAGTTTTTACAGGGGGCGCGGGGAAAAACTGTTTTTT
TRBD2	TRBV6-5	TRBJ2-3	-	CASSYGTSENTDTQYF	TGTGCCAGCAGTTACGGTACTAGCGAAAACACAGATACGCAGTATTTT
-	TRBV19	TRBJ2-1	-	CASGAQSYNEQFF	TGTGCCAGTGGGGCCCAATCCTACAATGAGCAGTTCTTC
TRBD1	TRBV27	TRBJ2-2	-	CASSFTGQGNTGELFF	TGTGCCAGCAGTTTCACAGGACAGGGGAACACCGGGGAGCTGTTTTTT
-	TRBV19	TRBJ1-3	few	CASSIDSSGNTIYF	TGTGCCAGTAGTATAGACAGCTCTGGAAACACCATATATTTT
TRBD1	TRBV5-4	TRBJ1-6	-	CASSTTGIGSPLHF	TGTGCCAGCAGCACGACAGGGATCGGGTCACCCCTCCACTTT
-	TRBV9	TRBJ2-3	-	CASSVSLRGVSTDTQYF	TGTGCCAGCAGCGTGTCTCTACGCGGGGTAAGCACAGATACGCAGTATTTT
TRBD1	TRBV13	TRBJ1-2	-	CASRGGQTYYGYTF	TGTGCCAGCAGAGGGGGACAGACCTACTATGGCTACACCTTC
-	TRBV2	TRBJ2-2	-	CASSFRNTGELFF	TGTGCCAGCAGTTTTAGGAACACCGGGGAGCTGTTTTTT
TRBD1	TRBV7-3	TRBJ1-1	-	CASSSTGGNTEAFF	TGTGCCAGCAGCTCGACAGGGGGGAACACTGAAGCTTTCTTT
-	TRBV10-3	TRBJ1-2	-	CAINNRGIDNYGYTF	TGTGCCATCAACAACCGGGGGATTGATAACTATGGCTACACCTTC
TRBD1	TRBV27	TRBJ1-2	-	CASSLRRDRLSYGYTF	TGTGCCAGCAGTCTCCGCCGGGACAGGTTAAGCTATGGCTACACCTTC